This T cell receptor (beta chain) came from a study of control samples from healthy donors and cancer patients (dated by TCRdb to 2018 to 2021). Library prep was done by the immunoSEQ multiplex PCR assay. This is the immuneACCESS table as TCRdb keeps it, with only in-frame sequences that have V and J called. A part of the clones is gone; compared with another copy, unresolved V genes explain less than half, and the rest is unexplained. In all, the sample holds around 64,000 clones, and roughly 87% of those were seen once. The ten most abundant clones make up roughly 5.5% of the sample. Counted from cysteine to phenylalanine, this CDR3 has 16 amino acids. The only DNA kept is the CDR3, 48 bases in frame from the first base. Trimming removed 3 bases from V and 7 bases from J, leaving 23 bases between the germline ends. Sequences SGDLS (CDR1) and YYNGEE (CDR2) are obtained from the germline V gene. To note about this clone: No cognate antigen has been identified for it. Per-base qualities were not stored, and no clone one base away is much larger.

Rearrangement joined TRBV9 to TRBJ2-7, with a weak D call of TRBD1 (7 bases match). This clonotype originated in a man aged 60 to 69 with colorectal cancer. The specimen sequenced was PBMCs. The bases are TGTGCCAGCAGCGCCCGACAGGGACTGGATGGAGGGGAGCAGTACTTC. The translation is CASSARQGLDGGEQYF.